A selection of T cell receptor beta chains follows, all from one sample in a study of cytomegalovirus exposure and HLA in healthy donors. Sequencing was performed with immunoSEQ multiplex PCR; in TCRdb, only in-frame clones are kept and a portion is missing. This table holds about 120,000 clones, roughly 75% found once. Sequencing input: PBMCs. The origin of the receptors is a female donor in good health and CMV-seronegative. The CDR3 runs from the conserved cysteine through the conserved F or W. D genes are given only for firm matches. Clone size is shown for a subset of rows, as once, few, many or a class of expanded clone.

>TRBJ2-3|.|TRBV19|.
CASSIGQALYTDTQYF
TGTGCCAGTAGTATAGGCCAGGCCCTCTACACAGATACGCAGTATTTT
>TRBJ1-1|few|TRBV4-1|TRBD1
CASSPDRGRETEAFF
TGCGCCAGCAGCCCGGACAGGGGAAGGGAGACTGAAGCTTTCTTT
>TRBJ1-1|.|TRBV2|TRBD1
CASSDRGYRTEAFF
TGTGCCAGCAGTGACAGGGGGTACAGGACTGAAGCTTTCTTT
>TRBJ1-2|.|TRBV30|.
CAWSESSGGYNYGYTF
TGTGCCTGGAGTGAGTCTTCCGGAGGCTATAACTATGGCTACACCTTC
>TRBJ1-2|.|TRBV7-8|TRBD1
CASSFSRDRIRNYGYTF
TGTGCCAGCAGCTTTAGCCGGGACAGGATCCGTAACTATGGCTACACCTTC
>TRBJ2-6|.|TRBV6-4|.
CASSPGVGANVLTF
TGTGCCAGCAGTCCAGGGGTTGGGGCCAACGTCCTGACTTTC
>TRBJ2-2|.|TRBV11-2|TRBD1
CASSGQRGLGTGELFF
TGTGCCAGCAGCGGTCAAAGGGGGCTGGGCACCGGGGAGCTGTTTTTT
>TRBJ1-1|.|TRBV10-2|TRBD1
CASQSWTGGNTEAFF
TGCGCCAGCCAAAGCTGGACAGGGGGGAACACTGAAGCTTTCTTT
>TRBJ1-2|.|TRBV5-1|.
CASSSDGQNYGYTF
TGCGCCAGCAGCTCGGACGGACAGAATTATGGCTACACCTTC
>TRBJ2-2|.|TRBV7-3|TRBD1
CASSLKGGRGTGELFF
TGTGCCAGCAGCTTAAAAGGGGGCCGTGGCACCGGGGAGCTGTTTTTT